This T cell receptor (beta chain) stems from a study of blood T cell repertoires in COVID-19. In the study overall: Whether acute or convalescent, the COVID-19 samples came from the United States, Italy and Spain. PBMCs, B-cell-depleted T cells, or T cells provided the cDNA or gDNA that made up the material.

In the source study's methods: Amplifying reference gene primers gave estimates of nucleated cell counts. The method was immunoSEQ multiplex PCR; TCRdb's version includes in-frame clones alone and lacks a portion of them. Clone size and V and J calls were adopted from that table, with D and trimming inferred from the DNA. The data contain roughly 90,000 clones, about 85% of them singletons. Enrolment of Seattle patients took place during active infection, and they were followed longitudinally. This TCR came from a woman older than 75 with COVID-19, enrolled during active disease. The sequencing input was peripheral blood.

CDR3 region: CAWRGGAWASGNTIYF. Here the CDR3 DNA reads TGTGCCTGGAGAGGGGGCGCGTGGGCCTCTGGAAACACCATATATTTT. The rearrangement links TRBV30 to TRBJ1-3, with 7 bases aligning to TRBD1. This CDR3 has 16 residues. Per germline, CDR1 GTSNPN and CDR2 SVGIG (reference sequence). After removal of 3 bases from V and 0 bases from J, the junction contained 8 bases not matched to a gene.